This T cell receptor (beta chain) comes out of a study of T cells in Graves' hyperthyroidism and ophthalmopathy. Study outcomes and limitations: The model's output predicted ophthalmopathy at a median of roughly 6.9 months prior to onset. Blood also held most thyroid clonotypes expanded beyond 0.001.

The CDR3 sequence is 15 residues long. Trimming took 6 bases from V and 9 from J; bases not matched to a gene: 8. Looked up from germline, CDR1 is MNHEY and CDR2 is SVGAGI. Patients with uncontrolled infections, other autoimmune diseases, pregnancy or lactation were excluded. RNA transcripts gave rise to amplified TCR beta CDR3 regions. The TCR CDR3 first-round RT-PCR relied on the HTBI primer set. In TCRdb, the multiplex PCR reads were re-called with MiXCR into one record per CDR3 protein. The table has 500,000 to 600,000 distinct CDR3 sequences, 35% to 50% seen once. This clonotype was seen repeatedly, ten times or more. Its antigen is not known.

The chain recombines TRBV6-5 with TRBJ1-6; 10 nucleotides match TRBD1. The sequencing sample was made of peripheral blood or thyroid tissue (not recorded which). The sequence came from an adult woman with Graves' disease, either hyperthyroidism or ophthalmopathy (not recorded which). Here the CDR3 reads CASRWTGGSGSPLHF. CDR3 nucleotides: TGTGCCAGCAGGTGGACAGGGGGATCAGGTTCACCCCTCCACTTT.